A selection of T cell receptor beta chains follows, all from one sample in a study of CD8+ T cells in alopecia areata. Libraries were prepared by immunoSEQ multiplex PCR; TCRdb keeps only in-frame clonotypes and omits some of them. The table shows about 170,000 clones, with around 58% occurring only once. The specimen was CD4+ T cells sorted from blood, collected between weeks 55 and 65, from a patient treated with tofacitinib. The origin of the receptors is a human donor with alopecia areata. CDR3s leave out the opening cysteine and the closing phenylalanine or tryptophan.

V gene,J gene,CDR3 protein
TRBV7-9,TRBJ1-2,ASSPLDSGGYT
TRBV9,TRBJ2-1,ASSVGPGQGMGNNEQF
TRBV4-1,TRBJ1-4,ASSPRRAATNEKLF
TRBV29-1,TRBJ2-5,SVVAGFQETQY
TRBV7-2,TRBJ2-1,ASSLTSGGASRNEQF
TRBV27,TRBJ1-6,ASSLMDRVRSPLH
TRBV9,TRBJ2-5,ASSAGGRETQY
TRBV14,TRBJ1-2,ASSPGVSYGYT
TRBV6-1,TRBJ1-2,ASRETGPKGYT
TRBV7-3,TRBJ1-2,ASSSTGGYGYT
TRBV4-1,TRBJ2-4,ASSQPSTGVGKNIQY
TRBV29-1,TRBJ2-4,SVEVGELDIQY
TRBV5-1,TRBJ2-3,ASSIEGTQY
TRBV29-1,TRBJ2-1,SVGSGGAREQF
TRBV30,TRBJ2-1,AWRAIAGAYNEQF
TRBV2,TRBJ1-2,ASSIRGYGYT
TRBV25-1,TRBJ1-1,ASSRMGTEAF
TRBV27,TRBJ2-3,ASGYRESSTDTQY
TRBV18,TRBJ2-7,ASSPVDRGNYEQY
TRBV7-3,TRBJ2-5,ASSLAGSETQY
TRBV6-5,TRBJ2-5,ASSYGLAGGQETQY
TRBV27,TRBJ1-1,ASSFLGTGATEAF
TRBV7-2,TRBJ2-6,ASTRAGGANVLT
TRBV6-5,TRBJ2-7,ASTKRTDPYEQY
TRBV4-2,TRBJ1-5,ASGGGTYHNQPQH
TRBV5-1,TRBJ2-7,ASSFTGDYEQY
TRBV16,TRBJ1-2,ASSQSSGFNYGYT
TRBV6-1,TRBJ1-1,ASFPRDTEAF
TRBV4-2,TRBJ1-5,ASSQEDGNQPQH
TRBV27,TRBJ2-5,ASSWDRGAEETQY
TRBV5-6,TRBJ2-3,ASSADRPSSTDTQY
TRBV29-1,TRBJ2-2,SATGGITGELF
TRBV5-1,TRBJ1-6,ASSLGDSGNSPLH
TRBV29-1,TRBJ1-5,SVVAGSYSNQPQH
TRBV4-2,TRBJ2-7,ASSQDHDRGYEQY
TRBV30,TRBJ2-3,ASYPTSGVTDTQY
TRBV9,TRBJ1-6,ASSVGGGGSPLH
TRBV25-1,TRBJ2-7,ASSDIGTVYEQY
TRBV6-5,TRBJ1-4,ASRTTLGKLF
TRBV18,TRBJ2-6,ASSRVGQPSGANVLT
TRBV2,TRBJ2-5,ASSVTQYQETQY
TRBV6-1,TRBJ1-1,ASSTTGDTEAF
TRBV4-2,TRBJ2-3,ASSQAAGGVTDTQY
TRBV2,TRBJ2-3,ATPPGNTDTQY
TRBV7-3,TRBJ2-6,ASSLLASGANVLT